The 24 T cell receptor beta chains reported below all come from one sample, sequenced in a study of blood T cell repertoires in COVID-19. The data were produced by immunoSEQ multiplex PCR, yet TCRdb's version contains in-frame clones alone and is incomplete. The sample gives about 130,000 clones, 78% of which show up once; 9.5% to 12% is in the top ten. Sequenced input: peripheral blood. Every receptor here comes from a man in his sixties who had recovered from COVID-19.

The V and J genes are TRBV5-5 and TRBJ1-2; unclear D gene. The CDR3 has 13 amino acids. Germline CDR1 SGHKS, CDR2 YYEKEE (reference sequence). The V gene lost 0 bases and the J gene lost 5 bases, with 8 bases spanning the gap. CDR3 sequence: CASSLGGEYGYTF. The CDR3 coding sequence is TGTGCCAGCAGCTTGGGCGGGGAATATGGCTACACCTTC.

This clone was counted once. This chain connects TRBV6-2 or TRBV6-3 to TRBJ1-6; the D is unclear. V lost 0 bases to trimming and J lost 9 bases, with 9 bases between them. Germline V lookup: CDR1 MNHEY, CDR2 SVGEGT. CDR3 length: 14 residues. CDR3 amino acids: CASSYSEGGSPLHF. The CDR3 coding sequence is TGTGCCAGCAGTTACTCGGAGGGAGGTTCACCCCTCCACTTT.

The chain has TRBV19 and TRBJ2-3; 8 nucleotides match TRBD1. The junction had 7 bases not matched to a gene; V was cut back by 0 bases and J by 5 bases. The CDR3 is 16 residues long. The germline V gene encodes CDR1 LNHDA and CDR2 SQIVND (reference sequence). CDR3 in amino acids: CASSIDGSGGEDTQYF. In DNA form, the CDR3 reads TGTGCCAGTAGTATAGATGGATCAGGGGGCGAAGATACGCAGTATTTT.

This clone is a singleton in its sample. V gene TRBV7-2 combines with J gene TRBJ1-4; the match to TRBD1 covers 8 bases. This CDR3 is built from 15 residues. J gave up 4 bases and V 5 bases, and 6 bases lay outside the gene matches. Germline V gene data show CDR1 as SGHTA and CDR2 as FQGNSA. CDR3 loop: CASSPSGGRNEKLFF. The CDR3 DNA sequence: TGTGCCAGCAGCCCCTCAGGGGGCCGTAATGAAAAACTGTTTTTT.

Concerning this clone itself: A much bigger clone sits one base away, suggesting this may be a read error. The rearrangement joins TRBV5-6 to TRBJ1-1, with 7 bases lining up with TRBD1. The CDR3 is made up of 13 amino acids. V shed 2 bases, J shed 4 bases, and the junction held 2 bases outside the gene matches. Germline assignment: CDR1 SGHDT and CDR2 YYEEEE. The CDR3 DNA reads as TGTGCCAGCAGCTTACAGGGGAGCACTGAAGCTTTCTTT. It translates to CASSLQGSTEAFF. The complete variable domain, with remaining parts taken from reference TRBV5-6 and TRBJ1-1, reads DAGVTQSPTHLIKTRGQQVTLRCSPKSGHDTVSWYQQALGQGPQFIFQYYEEEERQRGNFPDRFSGHQFPNYSSELNVNALLLGDSALYLCASSLQGSTEAFFGQGTRLTVV.

Written as DNA, the CDR3 is TGTGCCAGCTCACCTCGGGGGACAGGGGCTAACACTGAAGCTTTCTTT. Translating gives CASSPRGTGANTEAFF. This chain uses TRBV18 with TRBJ1-1; 10 bases are a match to TRBD1. Trimming at V came to 3 bases and at J to 2 bases, leaving 6 bases not matched to a gene. Germline V gene data show CDR1 as KGHSH and CDR2 as LQKENI. The CDR3 loop spans 16 amino acids.

The chain joins TRBV6-5 to TRBJ2-3, with D perhaps TRBD2 (5 bases). Trimming left V 2 bases short and J 2 bases short, with 11 bases between. This CDR3 is 15 amino acids long. Germline V gene lookup returns CDR1 MNHEY and CDR2 SVGAGI. CDR3 residues: CASSYTRGLTDTQYF. The DNA of the CDR3 is TGTGCCAGCAGTTACACTAGAGGGCTCACAGATACGCAGTATTTT.

The chain employs TRBV4-2 and TRBJ1-4; no definite D call. This CDR3 has 17 amino acids. The germline V gene encodes CDR1 LGHNA and CDR2 YNFKEQ. Deletions cut 0 bases from V and 4 bases from J, with 15 bases between. This CDR3 is CASSQDRVGRGNEKLFF. CDR3 bases: TGTGCCAGCAGCCAAGATCGTGTGGGTCGGGGTAATGAAAAACTGTTTTTT.

In the case of this clone: A much larger clone is a single base away; this may be a read error. The gene calls are TRBV6-1 and TRBJ1-2; a possible D gene is TRBD1 (6 bases). V lost 2 bases to trimming and J lost 8 bases, with 12 bases between them. The CDR3 runs to 13 residues. The germline V gene encodes CDR1 MNHNS and CDR2 SASEGT. CDR3 amino acids: CASSEKGGGGYTF. Here the CDR3 DNA reads TGTGCCAGCAGTGAAAAGGGGGGGGGCGGCTACACCTTC.

This clone was recorded only once. The rearrangement uses TRBV18 and TRBJ1-2; TRBD1 aligns across 7 bases. Looked up from germline, CDR1 is KGHSH and CDR2 is LQKENI. CDR3 length: 14 amino acids. Trimming removed 3 bases from V and 4 bases from J; junction bases left unmatched: 5. This CDR3 is CASSPKTGIYGYTF. CDR3 nucleotides: TGTGCCAGCTCACCCAAGACAGGGATCTATGGCTACACCTTC.

The J gene is TRBJ2-1, the V gene TRBV27; 7 nucleotides align to TRBD2. CDR1 is MNHEY, CDR2 SMNVEV, per germline (reference sequence). This CDR3 has 20 residues. V shed 8 bases, J shed 3 bases, and the junction held 25 bases outside the gene matches. Here the CDR3 DNA reads TGTGCCAGCCCCCCGACCGAGGATCCTGGGATAGGCGGGGGCTACAATGAGCAGTTCTTC. It is translated as CASPPTEDPGIGGGYNEQFF.

V gene TRBV2 combines with J gene TRBJ1-5; D perhaps matches TRBD1 (5 bases). Trimming took 4 bases from V and 9 from J, leaving 10 bases between them. The germline gives CDR1 SNHLY, CDR2 FYNNEI. The CDR3 runs to 12 residues. CDR3 DNA: TGTGCCAGCAGTGGGCGGGACCGGCCCCAGCATTTT. Residues: CASSGRDRPQHF.

This chain links TRBV20-1 with TRBJ2-5; 13 positions agree with TRBD2. Trimming removed 3 bases from V and 2 bases from J; junction bases left unmatched: 9. This CDR3 has 17 amino acids. Germline V gene lookup returns CDR1 DFQATT and CDR2 SNEGSKA (reference sequence). This CDR3 reads CSASEWGTSGVQETQYF. The CDR3 DNA sequence: TGCAGTGCTAGTGAGTGGGGGACTAGCGGGGTGCAAGAGACCCAGTACTTC.

The chain is built from TRBV7-9 and TRBJ1-1, with no clear D. The germline V gene has CDR1 SEHNR and CDR2 FQNEAQ (reference sequence). V lost 1 base and J lost 1, with 10 bases in between. This CDR3 is built from 15 residues. The CDR3 region has the DNA TGTGCCAGCAGCTTAGAGGCAGGTTCGAACACTGAAGCTTTCTTT. It is translated as CASSLEAGSNTEAFF.

This chain links TRBV19 with TRBJ2-1; TRBD2 matches at 14 bases. CDR3 length: 15 residues. The V and J ends lost 3 bases and 6 bases, in that order; junction bases with no gene match: 1. Germline CDR1 and CDR2: LNHDA and SQIVND (reference sequence). The DNA for the CDR3 is TGTGCCAGTAGTATGACTAGCGGGAGGGCCAATGAGCAGTTCTTC. Protein product: CASSMTSGRANEQFF.

The table lists this clone with a few counts. J is TRBJ2-2 and V is TRBV14; tentatively, D is TRBD1 (5 bases). The CDR3 covers 17 residues. Trimming stripped 3 bases from V and 4 bases from J, with 18 bases between. Looked up from germline, CDR1 is SGHDN and CDR2 is FVKESK. CDR3 sequence: CASSHVLGQASTGELFF. In DNA, the CDR3 is TGTGCCAGCAGCCACGTCTTGGGGCAGGCGTCCACCGGGGAGCTGTTTTTT.

The rearrangement joins TRBV11-2 to TRBJ2-3; D unclear. Trimming stripped 1 base from V and 6 bases from J, with 11 bases between. The CDR3 runs 14 residues. Germline V lookup: CDR1 SGHAT, CDR2 FQNNGV. DNA for the CDR3: TGTGCCAGCAGCTTAGTTAGCCCCATCGATACGCAGTATTTT. It translates to CASSLVSPIDTQYF.

The genes are TRBV5-4 and TRBJ2-3; 7 bases map to TRBD2. Per germline, CDR1 SGHNT and CDR2 YYREEE (reference sequence). CDR3 length: 15 residues. J gave up 4 bases and V 4 bases, and 9 bases lay outside the gene matches. The CDR3 DNA sequence: TGTGCCAGCAGCCGACTCGCAGCGGGGCCAGATACGCAGTATTTT. Translation: CASSRLAAGPDTQYF.

The chain joins TRBV24-1 to TRBJ2-7; a possible D gene is TRBD1 (6 bases). This CDR3 is built from 12 residues. With 9 bases removed from V and 7 bases from J, the gap between germline ends came to 15 bases. Germline V gene lookup returns CDR1 KGHDR and CDR2 SFDVKD. The CDR3 protein is CATPRGGREQYF. The DNA for the CDR3 is TGTGCCACCCCCCGAGGGGGTCGGGAGCAGTACTTC.

The V and J genes are TRBV2 and TRBJ2-7; 7 bases line up with TRBD1. The V gene's germline CDR1 is SNHLY and CDR2 FYNNEI. J was trimmed by 7 bases and V by 8 bases; bases with no gene match: 5. This CDR3 spans 11 amino acids. The CDR3 region has the DNA TGTGCCAGCTTGAGGGGGCGAGAGCAGTACTTC. This sequence encodes CASLRGREQYF.

CDR3 nucleotide sequence: TGTGCCAGCAGAGCCGACACCACTGAAGCTTTCTTT. This codes for CASRADTTEAFF. This chain links TRBV6-6 with TRBJ1-1; D is uncertain. The CDR3 contains 12 residues. CDR1 and CDR2 (germline): MNHNY, SVGAGI (reference sequence). Trimming shortened V by 6 bases and J by 4 bases, and 9 bases separated the two germline ends.

The genes are TRBV28 and TRBJ1-5; unclear D gene. The ends were cut back, 2 bases at V and 1 base at J, with 9 bases in the middle. This CDR3 contains 15 residues. Germline-derived CDR1 and CDR2 are MDHEN and SYDVKM. The CDR3 region is CASSLGLESNQPQHF. The CDR3 DNA follows: TGTGCCAGCAGTTTAGGGCTTGAGAGCAATCAGCCCCAGCATTTT.

This chain links TRBV19 with TRBJ2-3; D is uncertain. Germline CDR1 reads LNHDA; CDR2 reads SQIVND (reference sequence). The CDR3 is 12 amino acids. Trimming took off 6 bases at V and 8 bases at J, with 12 bases between the two ends. The CDR3 DNA reads TGTGCCAGTAGGCAGACTCCGAGTACGCAGTATTTT. This gives the protein CASRQTPSTQYF.

The V and J genes are TRBV5-1 and TRBJ2-7, with D tentatively TRBD1 (5 bases). The CDR3 spans 13 residues. In germline, CDR1 is SGHRS, CDR2 YFSETQ. Trimming left V 0 bases short and J 5 bases short, with 9 bases between. CDR3 bases: TGCGCCAGCAGCTTGGGCCCCAGGGACGAGCAGTACTTC. It is translated as CASSLGPRDEQYF.